Listed below are T cell receptor beta chains from one sample, sequenced in a study of T cells after posttransplantation cyclophosphamide. The table came from immunoSEQ multiplex PCR; TCRdb's copy has only in-frame clones and leaves some out. This sample has about 24,000 clones, with roughly 90% found just once. Sample: PBMCs, taken after an allogeneic stem cell transplant with a calcineurin inhibitor and methotrexate. The source is a female patient in her forties or fifties who received an allogeneic stem cell transplant from an unrelated donor, was CMV-positive, and had chronic GVHD only. The graft donor may account for some of the T cells. Each CDR3 is given with its conserved first and last residue. Fields, in order: clone size, D gene, CDR3 length, J gene, V gene, CDR3 protein, CDR3 DNA. The D gene is left open where the match is weak. The size of a clone is reported for some rows only, either as once, few or many, or as a class for expanded clones.

abundance: NA
d_gene: TRBD2
len: 16
j_gene: TRBJ2-5
v_gene: TRBV7-6
CDR3aa: CASSQGLAGVRETQYF
CDR3nt: TGTGCCAGCAGCCAGGGACTAGCGGGAGTAAGAGAGACCCAGTACTTC

abundance: NA
d_gene: NA
len: 17
j_gene: TRBJ1-5
v_gene: TRBV5-6
CDR3aa: CASSQGWGQGGNQPQHF
CDR3nt: TGTGCCAGCAGCCAGGGATGGGGTCAGGGAGGTAATCAGCCCCAGCATTTT

abundance: NA
d_gene: NA
len: 13
j_gene: TRBJ1-6
v_gene: TRBV6-6
CDR3aa: CASSYPSDSPLHF
CDR3nt: TGTGCCAGCAGTTACCCTTCCGATTCACCCCTCCACTTT

abundance: few
d_gene: NA
len: 14
j_gene: TRBJ2-2
v_gene: TRBV7-3
CDR3aa: CASSKTRDTGELFF
CDR3nt: TGTGCCAGCAGCAAGACTAGGGACACCGGGGAGCTGTTTTTT

abundance: once
d_gene: TRBD1
len: 15
j_gene: TRBJ1-4
v_gene: TRBV28
CDR3aa: CASSSYRDRSEKLFF
CDR3nt: TGTGCCAGCAGTTCCTACAGGGACAGGAGTGAAAAACTGTTTTTT

abundance: NA
d_gene: TRBD2
len: 16
j_gene: TRBJ2-1
v_gene: TRBV19
CDR3aa: CASSAVTSGSGDEQFF
CDR3nt: TGTGCCAGTAGTGCGGTGACTAGCGGGAGTGGGGATGAGCAGTTCTTC

abundance: NA
d_gene: NA
len: 13
j_gene: TRBJ2-3
v_gene: TRBV6-6
CDR3aa: CASSLDNTDTQYF
CDR3nt: TGTGCCAGCAGCCTCGACAACACAGATACGCAGTATTTT

abundance: once
d_gene: TRBD2
len: 15
j_gene: TRBJ2-7
v_gene: TRBV27
CDR3aa: CASSLEAGAVYEQYF
CDR3nt: TGTGCCAGCAGTTTAGAAGCGGGAGCAGTCTACGAGCAGTACTTC

abundance: NA
d_gene: TRBD1
len: 16
j_gene: TRBJ2-6
v_gene: TRBV5-4
CDR3aa: CASSSGQGLTSGVLTF
CDR3nt: TGTGCCAGCAGCTCCGGACAGGGTCTCACCTCGGGGGTCCTGACTTTC

abundance: NA
d_gene: NA
len: 14
j_gene: TRBJ2-7
v_gene: TRBV6-1
CDR3aa: CASSSNRDTMQSDF
CDR3nt: TGTGCCAGCAGTTCCAACCGGGACACTATGCAGAGCGACTTC

abundance: NA
d_gene: NA
len: 14
j_gene: TRBJ2-5
v_gene: TRBV5-4
CDR3aa: CASSLDTGYETQYF
CDR3nt: TGTGCCAGCAGCTTGGATACGGGATACGAGACCCAGTACTTC

abundance: NA
d_gene: TRBD2
len: 16
j_gene: TRBJ2-7
v_gene: TRBV4-2
CDR3aa: CASSQERTGGVYEQYF
CDR3nt: TGTGCCAGCAGCCAAGAAAGGACGGGAGGTGTGTACGAGCAGTACTTC

abundance: NA
d_gene: TRBD1
len: 15
j_gene: TRBJ2-1
v_gene: TRBV5-4
CDR3aa: CASSPGTGGFNEQFF
CDR3nt: TGTGCCAGCAGCCCCGGGACAGGGGGCTTCAATGAGCAGTTCTTC

abundance: NA
d_gene: NA
len: 13
j_gene: TRBJ2-5
v_gene: TRBV27
CDR3aa: CASSVWGDETQYF
CDR3nt: TGTGCCAGCAGTGTTTGGGGGGATGAGACCCAGTACTTC

abundance: NA
d_gene: TRBD1
len: 14
j_gene: TRBJ1-5
v_gene: TRBV18
CDR3aa: CASSLTGGDQPQHF
CDR3nt: TGTGCCAGCTCACTCACAGGGGGGGATCAGCCCCAGCATTTT

abundance: NA
d_gene: NA
len: 18
j_gene: TRBJ2-6
v_gene: TRBV5-6
CDR3aa: CASSSTVRRLSGANVLTF
CDR3nt: TGTGCCAGCAGCTCGACAGTGAGGCGCCTCTCTGGGGCCAACGTCCTGACTTTC

abundance: NA
d_gene: TRBD2
len: 15
j_gene: TRBJ2-2
v_gene: TRBV7-8
CDR3aa: CASSLRRERAGELFF
CDR3nt: TGTGCCAGCAGCTTAAGGCGGGAGCGGGCCGGGGAGCTGTTTTTT

abundance: NA
d_gene: NA
len: 13
j_gene: TRBJ1-3
v_gene: TRBV6-5
CDR3aa: CASSYHSGNTIYF
CDR3nt: TGTGCCAGCAGTTACCACTCTGGAAACACCATATATTTT

abundance: NA
d_gene: NA
len: 14
j_gene: TRBJ1-2
v_gene: TRBV27
CDR3aa: CASSRGRVEGGYTF
CDR3nt: TGTGCCAGCAGCCGCGGACGGGTCGAGGGAGGCTACACCTTC

abundance: NA
d_gene: NA
len: 12
j_gene: TRBJ1-1
v_gene: TRBV25-1
CDR3aa: CASSDPNGEAFF
CDR3nt: TGTGCCAGCAGTGACCCCAACGGTGAAGCTTTCTTT

abundance: NA
d_gene: NA
len: 12
j_gene: TRBJ1-1
v_gene: TRBV7-9
CDR3aa: CASSFQGKGAFF
CDR3nt: TGTGCCAGCAGCTTCCAGGGGAAGGGGGCTTTCTTT

abundance: once
d_gene: TRBD1
len: 12
j_gene: TRBJ2-2
v_gene: TRBV27
CDR3aa: CASTTGTGELFF
CDR3nt: TGTGCCAGCACGACAGGGACCGGGGAGCTGTTTTTT

abundance: NA
d_gene: TRBD2
len: 19
j_gene: TRBJ2-4
v_gene: TRBV7-9
CDR3aa: CASSVTPGLAGEGRNIQYF
CDR3nt: TGTGCCAGCAGCGTAACACCGGGACTAGCGGGAGAGGGGAGAAACATTCAGTACTTC

abundance: NA
d_gene: NA
len: 14
j_gene: TRBJ2-3
v_gene: TRBV6-5
CDR3aa: CASSPLVMPDTQYF
CDR3nt: TGTGCCAGCAGCCCACTAGTGATGCCAGATACGCAGTATTTT

abundance: NA
d_gene: NA
len: 16
j_gene: TRBJ1-1
v_gene: TRBV2
CDR3aa: CASSALTQGSNTEAFF
CDR3nt: TGTGCCAGCAGCGCATTAACCCAGGGGAGTAACACTGAAGCTTTCTTT

abundance: NA
d_gene: TRBD1
len: 13
j_gene: TRBJ2-7
v_gene: TRBV28
CDR3aa: CASRTGQVYEQYF
CDR3nt: TGTGCCAGCAGGACCGGACAGGTCTACGAGCAGTACTTC

abundance: NA
d_gene: NA
len: 15
j_gene: TRBJ2-5
v_gene: TRBV7-9
CDR3aa: CASSLGRVVGETQYF
CDR3nt: TGTGCCAGCAGCTTAGGGAGGGTGGTGGGAGAGACCCAGTACTTC

abundance: NA
d_gene: NA
len: 11
j_gene: TRBJ2-1
v_gene: TRBV7-9
CDR3aa: CASSLDREQFF
CDR3nt: TGTGCCAGCAGCTTAGATCGGGAGCAGTTCTTC

abundance: NA
d_gene: NA
len: 15
j_gene: TRBJ1-1
v_gene: TRBV2
CDR3aa: CASSERRAPNTEAFF
CDR3nt: TGTGCCAGCAGTGAACGCAGGGCCCCGAACACTGAAGCTTTCTTT

abundance: NA
d_gene: NA
len: 16
j_gene: TRBJ2-7
v_gene: TRBV28
CDR3aa: CASSSPPPLAVHEQYF
CDR3nt: TGTGCCAGCAGTTCTCCCCCCCCGTTGGCGGTCCACGAGCAGTACTTC

abundance: NA
d_gene: TRBD1
len: 16
j_gene: TRBJ2-1
v_gene: TRBV7-2
CDR3aa: CASSARGQGAYNEQFF
CDR3nt: TGTGCCAGCAGCGCGCGGGGACAGGGGGCCTACAATGAGCAGTTCTTC

abundance: NA
d_gene: NA
len: 16
j_gene: TRBJ2-2
v_gene: TRBV5-1
CDR3aa: CASSLESGLNTGELFF
CDR3nt: TGCGCCAGCAGCTTGGAATCAGGACTAAACACCGGGGAGCTGTTTTTT

abundance: NA
d_gene: NA
len: 12
j_gene: TRBJ1-2
v_gene: TRBV9
CDR3aa: CASSVDSYGYTF
CDR3nt: TGTGCCAGCAGCGTAGACAGCTATGGCTACACCTTC

abundance: NA
d_gene: NA
len: 16
j_gene: TRBJ2-7
v_gene: TRBV10-3
CDR3aa: CAISRGARRESHEQYF
CDR3nt: TGTGCCATCAGTCGGGGGGCGCGGCGGGAGTCCCACGAGCAGTACTTC

abundance: NA
d_gene: NA
len: 15
j_gene: TRBJ1-1
v_gene: TRBV28
CDR3aa: CASSFTGPRNTEAFF
CDR3nt: TGTGCCAGCAGTTTTACAGGCCCGAGGAACACTGAAGCTTTCTTT

abundance: NA
d_gene: NA
len: 14
j_gene: TRBJ1-2
v_gene: TRBV28
CDR3aa: CASSLYLGGYGYTF
CDR3nt: TGTGCCAGCAGTTTATATCTGGGGGGTTATGGCTACACCTTC

abundance: NA
d_gene: NA
len: 15
j_gene: TRBJ2-1
v_gene: TRBV5-6
CDR3aa: CASSLALEIYNEQFF
CDR3nt: TGTGCCAGCAGCTTGGCACTAGAAATTTACAATGAGCAGTTCTTC

abundance: once
d_gene: TRBD1
len: 15
j_gene: TRBJ2-6
v_gene: TRBV5-4
CDR3aa: CASSLGGQGYNVLTF
CDR3nt: TGTGCCAGCAGCTTGGGGGGACAGGGATACAACGTCCTGACTTTC

abundance: once
d_gene: TRBD2
len: 17
j_gene: TRBJ2-3
v_gene: TRBV7-9
CDR3aa: CASSSGVREGQTDTQYF
CDR3nt: TGTGCCAGCAGCTCAGGGGTCCGGGAGGGCCAGACAGATACGCAGTATTTT

abundance: NA
d_gene: NA
len: 17
j_gene: TRBJ1-4
v_gene: TRBV5-6
CDR3aa: CASSFIQGTTTNEKLFF
CDR3nt: TGTGCCAGCAGCTTTATTCAGGGAACCACAACTAATGAAAAACTGTTTTTT

abundance: NA
d_gene: TRBD2
len: 15
j_gene: TRBJ2-7
v_gene: TRBV27
CDR3aa: CASRGLAGGSYEQYF
CDR3nt: TGTGCCAGCAGAGGACTAGCGGGAGGATCCTACGAGCAGTACTTC

abundance: NA
d_gene: TRBD1
len: 15
j_gene: TRBJ1-2
v_gene: TRBV28
CDR3aa: CASRYGTGPNYGYTF
CDR3nt: TGTGCCAGCAGGTATGGGACAGGCCCTAACTATGGCTACACCTTC

abundance: NA
d_gene: TRBD2
len: 15
j_gene: TRBJ2-5
v_gene: TRBV11-3
CDR3aa: CASSLRGLAGETQYF
CDR3nt: TGTGCCAGCAGCTTACGGGGGCTAGCGGGGGAGACCCAGTACTTC

abundance: NA
d_gene: NA
len: 14
j_gene: TRBJ2-5
v_gene: TRBV9
CDR3aa: CASSQAGTQETQYF
CDR3nt: TGTGCCAGCAGCCAGGCGGGGACCCAAGAGACCCAGTACTTC